This entry lists 23 T cell receptor beta chains sequenced from one sample in a study of blood T cell repertoires in COVID-19. The method was immunoSEQ multiplex PCR; TCRdb's version includes in-frame clones alone and lacks a portion of them. The sample has 70,000 to 95,000 clones, roughly 92% seen once. The sequencing input was peripheral blood. These receptor sequences come from a woman aged 60-70 years with active COVID-19.

CDR3 nucleotide sequence: TGTGCCTGGAGTCGACAGGGACCGAACACCGGGGAGCTGTTTTTT. It is translated as CAWSRQGPNTGELFF. The chain links TRBV30 to TRBJ2-2; 7 bases map to TRBD1. Unmatched junction bases numbered 3, after V lost 2 bases and J lost 0 bases. CDR1 is GTSNPN and CDR2 is SVGIG in the germline V gene (reference sequence). The CDR3 totals 15 residues.

The rearrangement joins TRBV9 to TRBJ2-7, with 11 bases identical to TRBD1. J lost 2 bases, V lost 3 bases, and 4 bases had no gene match. CDR1 is SGDLS and CDR2 is YYNGEE in the germline V gene. CDR3 length: 15 residues. Here the CDR3 reads CASSAGQGGTYEQYF. In DNA, the CDR3 is TGTGCCAGCAGCGCGGGACAGGGGGGTACCTACGAGCAGTACTTC.

The chain is built from TRBV5-6 and TRBJ2-3; TRBD2 aligns across 8 bases. CDR1 is SGHDT and CDR2 is YYEEEE in the germline V gene. This CDR3 contains 15 residues. V shed 0 bases, J shed 8 bases, and the junction held 8 bases outside the gene matches. CDR3 sequence: CASSLEGRAGGTQYF. The CDR3 region has the DNA TGTGCCAGCAGCTTGGAAGGCAGGGCGGGGGGTACGCAGTATTTT.

This sequence joins TRBV5-6 and TRBJ1-3; D not certain. V shed 1 base and J shed 4 bases, with 12 bases lying between them. CDR1 and CDR2 (germline): SGHDT, YYEEEE. This CDR3 has 15 residues. CDR3 in DNA: TGTGCCAGCAGCTTGCAGGCCAAAAGAGGAAACACCATATATTTT. This codes for CASSLQAKRGNTIYF.

The J gene is TRBJ1-1, the V gene TRBV28; 9 nucleotides line up with TRBD1. V lost 4 bases and J lost 9; bases outside the gene matches: 9. CDR1 and CDR2 from the germline V gene are MDHEN and SYDVKM. This CDR3 contains 14 residues. For the CDR3, the DNA is TGTGCCAGCAGTTCACTTCGACAGGGGGACCAAGCTTTCTTT. This sequence encodes CASSSLRQGDQAFF.

The V gene is TRBV27, the J gene TRBJ1-1, with D possibly being TRBD1 (5 bases). Germline assignment: CDR1 MNHEY and CDR2 SMNVEV (reference sequence). This CDR3 is 12 amino acids long. Between the trimmed V and J ends, which lost 5 bases and 7 bases, there was a span of 11 bases. The CDR3 nucleotides read TGTGCCAGCAGTCTGGGGGGGGGTGAAGCTTTCTTT. Translation: CASSLGGGEAFF.

The rearrangement joins TRBV3-1 (or the pseudogene TRBV3-2) to TRBJ2-1; D remains unclear. The CDR3 consists of 16 residues. CDR1 and CDR2 (germline): LGHDT, YNNKEL (reference sequence). The ends were cut back, 0 bases at V and 6 bases at J, with 15 bases in the middle. CDR3 nucleotides: TGTGCCAGCAGCCAAGAATCACGAACTTGGGCCAATGAGCAGTTCTTC. It is translated as CASSQESRTWANEQFF.

The chain joins TRBV11-2 to TRBJ1-6; D is unresolved. Germline CDR1 SGHAT, CDR2 FQNNGV. The CDR3 contains 16 residues. Trimming took 4 bases from V and 7 from J, leaving 17 bases between them. The CDR3 loop is CASSSEIGRLNSPLHF. In DNA, the CDR3 is TGTGCCAGCAGCTCCGAAATTGGGAGATTGAATTCACCCCTCCACTTT.

V usage is TRBV2 and J usage is TRBJ1-1; D is unclear. Germline CDR1 and CDR2: SNHLY and FYNNEI. V was shortened by 7 bases and J by 0 bases, with 12 bases between the two germline ends. The CDR3 is made up of 14 amino acids. CDR3 in DNA: TGTGCCAGCACCCCTCGGGTTATGAACACTGAAGCTTTCTTT. Its protein is CASTPRVMNTEAFF.

This chain links TRBV24-1 with TRBJ2-1, with 10 bases fitting TRBD1. The V segment lost 2 bases and the J segment 2 bases; nucleotides outside the gene matches: 2. Germline assignment: CDR1 KGHDR and CDR2 SFDVKD. The CDR3 contains 16 residues. CDR3 coding DNA: TGTGCCACCAGTGATTGGGGGACAGGGGCCTACAATGAGCAGTTCTTC. Residues: CATSDWGTGAYNEQFF.

V gene TRBV6-4 combines with J gene TRBJ2-2; TRBD1 aligns across 12 bases. With V trimmed by 4 bases and J by 3 bases, 3 bases remained unmatched. Germline CDR1 is MRHNA and CDR2 is SNTAGT. CDR3 length: 16 amino acids. CDR3 residues: CASSGDRGQDTGELFF. The CDR3 nucleotides are TGTGCCAGCAGTGGGGACAGGGGGCAGGACACCGGGGAGCTGTTTTTT.

The chain couples TRBV6-2 or TRBV6-3 to TRBJ2-7; 8 positions agree with TRBD2. This CDR3 is built from 15 residues. Trimming cost V 2 bases and J 5 bases; bases outside gene matches: 8. Germline V gene lookup returns CDR1 MNHEY and CDR2 SVGEGT. This CDR3 reads CASSYGGSGADEQYF. Written as DNA, the CDR3 is TGTGCCAGCAGTTACGGAGGTAGCGGGGCCGACGAGCAGTACTTC.

The chain couples TRBV7-2 to TRBJ2-3, with a weak D call TRBD1 (6 bases). CDR3 length equals 14 residues. Trimming stripped 4 bases from V and 2 bases from J, with 10 bases between. Germline-derived CDR1 and CDR2 are SGHTA and FQGNSA. This chain's CDR3 is CASSSQGLTDTQYF. CDR3 in DNA: TGTGCCAGCAGCTCCCAGGGGCTCACAGATACGCAGTATTTT. Filled out from reference TRBV7-2 and TRBJ2-3, the complete variable domain reads GAGVSQSPSNKVTEKGKDVELRCDPISGHTALYWYRQSLGQGLEFLIYFQGNSAPDKSGLPSDRFSAERTGGSVSTLTIQRTQQEDSAVYLCASSSQGLTDTQYFGPGTRLTVL.

The chain has TRBV5-1 and TRBJ2-1; 12 nucleotides align to TRBD2. The CDR3 consists of 14 residues. Germline CDR1 and CDR2: SGHRS and YFSETQ. V trimming: 3 bases; J trimming: 6 bases; junction bases outside the gene matches: 1. Here the CDR3 reads CASSWTSGINEQFF. CDR3 sequence (DNA): TGCGCCAGCAGCTGGACTAGCGGGATCAATGAGCAGTTCTTC.

The gene calls are TRBV4-3 and TRBJ2-5, with 8 bases matching TRBD1. Trimming removed 4 bases from V and 2 bases from J; junction bases left unmatched: 6. The CDR3 has 15 residues. Germline V gene sequence: CDR1 LGHNA, CDR2 YSLEER. This CDR3 is CASSREDRGQETQYF. The CDR3 DNA follows: TGCGCCAGCAGCCGAGAAGACAGGGGTCAAGAGACCCAGTACTTC.

The CDR3 protein is CASSTLPNQPQHF. DNA of the CDR3: TGTGCCAGTAGTACACTTCCGAATCAGCCCCAGCATTTT. The chain links TRBV19 to TRBJ1-5; D not certain. With 4 bases removed from V and 4 bases from J, the gap between germline ends came to 8 bases. Germline V gives CDR1 LNHDA, CDR2 SQIVND (reference sequence). There are 13 residues in the CDR3. The complete variable domain, with remaining parts taken from reference TRBV19 and TRBJ1-5, reads DGGITQSPKYLFRKEGQNVTLSCEQNLNHDAMYWYRQDPGQGLRLIYYSQIVNDFQKGDIAEGYSVSREKKESFPLTVTSAQKNPTAFYLCASSTLPNQPQHFGDGTRLSIL.

V is TRBV23-1 and J is TRBJ1-5, with D perhaps TRBD1 (5 bases). TRBV23-1 has ORF status, its function being uncertain. This CDR3 is 14 amino acids long. V lost 8 bases to trimming and J lost 4 bases, with 15 bases between them. The CDR3 nucleotides read TGCGCCAGCTCCCCAAAAAAGGGGAATCAGCCCCAGCATTTT. The encoded protein is CASSPKKGNQPQHF.

The chain is built from TRBV6-5 and TRBJ1-5; 8 bases are a match to TRBD1. The CDR3 totals 13 residues. Per the germline V gene, CDR1 is MNHEY and CDR2 is SVGAGI. V dropped 6 bases and J dropped 6; count of bases not matched to a gene: 4. Written as DNA, the CDR3 is TGTGCCAGCAGACAGGGGGTGGGTCAGCCCCAGCATTTT. It specifies CASRQGVGQPQHF.

The gene calls are TRBV6-5 and TRBJ2-2, with 10 bases that match TRBD1. J lost 8 bases, V lost 4 bases, and 7 bases had no gene match. The CDR3 length is 15 residues. Germline CDR1 is MNHEY and CDR2 is SVGAGI. CDR3 sequence reads: CASSFRQGARGELFF. As DNA, the CDR3 is TGTGCCAGCAGTTTTAGACAGGGGGCAAGGGGGGAGCTGTTTTTT.

About this clone: Other DNA variants within this sample encode the same CDR3. V gene TRBV7-3 combines with J gene TRBJ2-7; maybe TRBD2 (7 bases). The V gene's germline CDR1 is SGHTA and CDR2 FQGTGA. CDR3 size: 15 residues. V dropped 4 bases and J dropped 6 bases, with 19 bases sitting between them. CDR3 in amino acids: CASSSSTGGGGEQYF. The CDR3 coding sequence is TGTGCCAGCAGCTCATCGACCGGGGGAGGGGGCGAGCAGTACTTC.

The CDR3 coding sequence is TGTGCTAGTGGCTCCGGGCAGGGGGCGAACCAAGAGACCCAGTACTTC. The encoded protein is CASGSGQGANQETQYF. The chain has TRBV12-5 and TRBJ2-5, with TRBD1 matching over 8 bases. CDR3 length equals 16 residues. Trimming removed 6 bases from V and 0 bases from J; junction bases left unmatched: 9. In germline, CDR1 is LGHNT, CDR2 FRNRAP.

The DNA for the CDR3 is TGTGCCAGCAGTTTAAGGGGGACAAAGCAGTTCTTC. Amino acids: CASSLRGTKQFF. This chain connects TRBV28 to TRBJ2-1, with a tentative D call TRBD1 (6 bases). V gave up 2 bases and J gave up 11 bases, with 10 bases separating them. Germline CDR1 MDHEN, CDR2 SYDVKM. The CDR3 is made up of 12 amino acids. The full variable domain, its missing parts supplied by reference TRBV28 and TRBJ2-1, is DVKVTQSSRYLVKRTGEKVFLECVQDMDHENMFWYRQDPGLGLRLIYFSYDVKMKEKGDIPEGYSVSREKKERFSLILESASTNQTSMYLCASSLRGTKQFFGPGTRLTVL.

V gene TRBV7-9 combines with J gene TRBJ2-7; perhaps TRBD1 as D (6 bases). The CDR3 runs 14 residues. V was cut by 5 bases and J by 4 bases, with 15 bases left in between. The germline V gene has CDR1 SEHNR and CDR2 FQNEAQ (reference sequence). For the CDR3, the DNA is TGTGCCAGCAGCCGAGACAGGAATACGTACGAGCAGTACTTC. It yields the protein CASSRDRNTYEQYF.